What follows are 2 T cell receptor beta chains derived from one specimen sequenced in a study of blood T cells in healthy people across ages. Combining a sample-barcoded 5' primer with a J-beta primer mix, a second PCR ran for roughly 7 to 11 cycles. TCRdb reprocessed the 5' RACE reads via MiXCR and lists one record per CDR3 protein. The table shows approximately 810,000 distinct CDR3 sequences, with roughly 26% occurring only once. Material: blood. The receptors were gathered from a woman of 80 years or more in good health.

This clonotype was counted many times. The CDR3 spells CASSPWTASYEQYF. Written as DNA, the CDR3 is TGTGCCAGCAGCCCCTGGACGGCCTCCTACGAGCAGTACTTC. J is TRBJ2-7 and V is TRBV12-3 or TRBV12-4; D is unclear. V was pared by 6 bases and J by 0 bases, with 12 bases between. The CDR3 has 14 amino acids.

This clonotype has more than one count but fewer than ten. The CDR3 region is CASSLVSSATNEKLFF. The CDR3 DNA sequence: TGTGCCAGCAGCTTAGTGTCTTCTGCAACTAATGAAAAACTGTTTTTT. J is TRBJ1-4 and V is TRBV7-2; D not resolved. Germline V gene sequence: CDR1 SGHTA, CDR2 FQGNSA. Between the trimmed V and J ends, which lost 1 base and 0 bases, there was a span of 9 bases. There are 16 residues in the CDR3.